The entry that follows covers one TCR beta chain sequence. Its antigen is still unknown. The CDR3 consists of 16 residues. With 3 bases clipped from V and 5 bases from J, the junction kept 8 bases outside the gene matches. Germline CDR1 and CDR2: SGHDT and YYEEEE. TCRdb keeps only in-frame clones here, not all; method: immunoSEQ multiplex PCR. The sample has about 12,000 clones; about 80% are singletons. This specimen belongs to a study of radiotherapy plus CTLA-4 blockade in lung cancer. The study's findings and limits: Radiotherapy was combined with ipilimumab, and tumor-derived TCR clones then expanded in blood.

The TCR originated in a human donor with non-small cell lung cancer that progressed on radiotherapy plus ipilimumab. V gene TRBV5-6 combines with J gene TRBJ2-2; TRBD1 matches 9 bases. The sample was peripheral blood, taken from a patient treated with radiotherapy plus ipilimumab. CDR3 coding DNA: TGTGCCAGCAGCTCCACGACCGGGACAGGGACCGGGGAGCTGTTTTTT. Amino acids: CASSSTTGTGTGELFF.